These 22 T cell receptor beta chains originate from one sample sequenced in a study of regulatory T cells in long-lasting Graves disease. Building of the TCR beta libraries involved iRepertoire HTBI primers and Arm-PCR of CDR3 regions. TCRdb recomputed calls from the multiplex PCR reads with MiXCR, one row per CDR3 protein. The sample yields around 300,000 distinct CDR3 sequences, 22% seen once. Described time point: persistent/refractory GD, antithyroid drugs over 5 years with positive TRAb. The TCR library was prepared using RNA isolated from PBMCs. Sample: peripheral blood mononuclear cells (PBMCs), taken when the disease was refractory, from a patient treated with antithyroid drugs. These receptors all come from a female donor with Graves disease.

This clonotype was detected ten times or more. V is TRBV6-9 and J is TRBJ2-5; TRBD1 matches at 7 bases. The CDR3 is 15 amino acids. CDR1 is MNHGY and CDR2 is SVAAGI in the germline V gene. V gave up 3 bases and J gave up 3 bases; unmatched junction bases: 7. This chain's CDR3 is CASSYSGTEEETQYF. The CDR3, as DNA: TGTGCCAGCAGTTACTCAGGGACAGAGGAAGAGACCCAGTACTTC.

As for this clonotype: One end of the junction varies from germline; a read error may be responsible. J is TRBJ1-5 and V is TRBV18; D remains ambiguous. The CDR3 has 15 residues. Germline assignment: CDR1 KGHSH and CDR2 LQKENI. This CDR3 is CASSRTGNSNRPQHF. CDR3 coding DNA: TGTGCCAGCTCGCGGACGGGGAATAGCAATCGGCCCCAGCATTTT.

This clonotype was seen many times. CDR3 DNA sequence: TGTGCCAGCAGTCCGAGGACAGGATTGGAGACCCAGTACTTC. It specifies CASSPRTGLETQYF. This chain connects TRBV12-3 or TRBV12-4 to TRBJ2-5; 7 bases match TRBD1. The CDR3 contains 14 residues. J was trimmed by 5 bases and V by 5 bases; bases with no gene match: 8.

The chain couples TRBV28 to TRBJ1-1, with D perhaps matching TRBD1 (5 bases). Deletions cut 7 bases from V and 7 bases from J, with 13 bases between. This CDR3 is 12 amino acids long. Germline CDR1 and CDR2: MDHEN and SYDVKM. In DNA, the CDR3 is TGTGCCAGCATTTATCAGGGCGGTGAAGCTTTCTTT. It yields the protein CASIYQGGEAFF.

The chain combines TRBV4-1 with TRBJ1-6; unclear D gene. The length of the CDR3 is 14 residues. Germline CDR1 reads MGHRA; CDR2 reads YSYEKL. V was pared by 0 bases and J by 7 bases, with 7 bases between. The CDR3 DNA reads TGCGCCAGCAGCCAAGAGGGCGGGAATTCACCCCTCCACTTT. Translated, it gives CASSQEGGNSPLHF.

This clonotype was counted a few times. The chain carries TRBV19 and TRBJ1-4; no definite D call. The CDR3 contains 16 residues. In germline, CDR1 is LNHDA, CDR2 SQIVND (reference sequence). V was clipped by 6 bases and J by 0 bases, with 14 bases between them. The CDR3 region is CASSGWARATNEKLFF. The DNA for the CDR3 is TGTGCCAGTAGCGGATGGGCGCGGGCAACTAATGAAAAACTGTTTTTT.

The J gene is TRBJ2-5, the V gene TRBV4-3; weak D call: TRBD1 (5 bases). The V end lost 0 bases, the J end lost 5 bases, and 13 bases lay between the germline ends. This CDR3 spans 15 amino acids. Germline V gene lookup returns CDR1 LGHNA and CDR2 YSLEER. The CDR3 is CASSQDPVNRETQYF. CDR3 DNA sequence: TGCGCCAGCAGCCAAGATCCGGTCAACAGGGAGACCCAGTACTTC.

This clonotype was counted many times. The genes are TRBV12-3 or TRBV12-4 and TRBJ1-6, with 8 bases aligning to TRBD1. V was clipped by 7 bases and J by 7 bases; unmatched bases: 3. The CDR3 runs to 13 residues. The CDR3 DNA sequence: TGTGCCAGCACTACAGGGGGGAATTCACCCCTCCACTTT. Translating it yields CASTTGGNSPLHF.

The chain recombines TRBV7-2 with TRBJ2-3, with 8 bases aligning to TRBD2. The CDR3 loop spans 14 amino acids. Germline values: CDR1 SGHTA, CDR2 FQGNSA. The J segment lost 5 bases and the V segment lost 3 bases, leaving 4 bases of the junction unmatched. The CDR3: CASSFGGGRDTQYF. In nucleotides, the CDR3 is TGTGCCAGCAGCTTTGGCGGGGGGCGAGATACGCAGTATTTT.

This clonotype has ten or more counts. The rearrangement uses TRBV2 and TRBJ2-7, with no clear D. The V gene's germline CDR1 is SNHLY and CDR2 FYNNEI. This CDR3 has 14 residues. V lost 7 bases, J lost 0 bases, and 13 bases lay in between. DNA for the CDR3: TGTGCCAGCACCTCACAGCCGAGCTCCTACGAGCAGTACTTC. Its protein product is CASTSQPSSYEQYF.

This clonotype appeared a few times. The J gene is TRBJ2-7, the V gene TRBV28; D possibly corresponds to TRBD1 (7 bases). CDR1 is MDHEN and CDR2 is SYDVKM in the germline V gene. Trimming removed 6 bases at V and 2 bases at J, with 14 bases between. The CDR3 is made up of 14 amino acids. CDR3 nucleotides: TGTGCCAGCAGGAAGCAGGGGGGAACCTACGAGCAGTACTTC. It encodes CASRKQGGTYEQYF.

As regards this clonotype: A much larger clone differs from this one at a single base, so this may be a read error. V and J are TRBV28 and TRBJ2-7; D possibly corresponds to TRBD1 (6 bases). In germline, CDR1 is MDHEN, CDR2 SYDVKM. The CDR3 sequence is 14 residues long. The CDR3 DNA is TGTACCAGCAGCTCCCGGGACACCTCCTACGAGCAGTACTTC. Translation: CTSSSRDTSYEQYF.

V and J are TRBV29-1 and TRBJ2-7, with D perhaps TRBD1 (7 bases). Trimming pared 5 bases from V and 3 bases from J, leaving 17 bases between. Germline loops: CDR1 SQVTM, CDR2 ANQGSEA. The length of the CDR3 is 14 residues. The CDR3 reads CSVRPRDRNYEQYF. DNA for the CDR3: TGCAGCGTTCGCCCGCGGGACAGAAACTACGAGCAGTACTTC.

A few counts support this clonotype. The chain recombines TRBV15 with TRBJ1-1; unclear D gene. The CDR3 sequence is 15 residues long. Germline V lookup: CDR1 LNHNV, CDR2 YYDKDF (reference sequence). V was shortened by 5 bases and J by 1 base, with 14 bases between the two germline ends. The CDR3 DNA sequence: TGTGCCACCAGCGACACTGATCGGGGGAACACTGAAGCTTTCTTT. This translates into CATSDTDRGNTEAFF.

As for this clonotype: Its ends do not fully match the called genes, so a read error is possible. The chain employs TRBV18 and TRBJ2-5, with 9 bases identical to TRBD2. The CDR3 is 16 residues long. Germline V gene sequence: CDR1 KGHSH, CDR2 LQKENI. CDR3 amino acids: CASSPNQREVLETQHF. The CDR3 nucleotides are TGTGCCAGCTCACCAAACCAGCGGGAGGTGTTAGAGACCCAGCACTTC.

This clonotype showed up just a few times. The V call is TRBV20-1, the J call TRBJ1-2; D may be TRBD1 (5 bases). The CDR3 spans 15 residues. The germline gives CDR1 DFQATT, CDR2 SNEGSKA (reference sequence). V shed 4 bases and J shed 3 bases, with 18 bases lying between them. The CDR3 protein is CSAIPGQGWDYGYTF. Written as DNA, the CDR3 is TGCAGTGCTATCCCAGGGCAGGGATGGGACTATGGCTACACCTTC.

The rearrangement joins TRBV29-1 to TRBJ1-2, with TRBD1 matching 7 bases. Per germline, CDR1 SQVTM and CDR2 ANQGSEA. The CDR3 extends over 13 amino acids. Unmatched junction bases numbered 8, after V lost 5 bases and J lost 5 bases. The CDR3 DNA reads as TGCAGCGTTAGGGACAGCCGAGTGTATGGCTACACCTTC. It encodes CSVRDSRVYGYTF.

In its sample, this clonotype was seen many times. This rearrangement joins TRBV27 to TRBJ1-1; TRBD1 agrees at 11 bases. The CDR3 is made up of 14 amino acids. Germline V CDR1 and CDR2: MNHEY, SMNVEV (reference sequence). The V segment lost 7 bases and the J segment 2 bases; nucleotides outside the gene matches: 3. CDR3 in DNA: TGTGCCAGCAAGGGACAGGGGGTAAACACTGAAGCTTTCTTT. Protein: CASKGQGVNTEAFF.

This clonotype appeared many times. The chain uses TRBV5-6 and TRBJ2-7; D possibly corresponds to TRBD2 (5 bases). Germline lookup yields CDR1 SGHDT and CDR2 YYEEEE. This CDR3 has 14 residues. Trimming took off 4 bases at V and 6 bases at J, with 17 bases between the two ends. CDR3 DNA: TGTGCCAGCAGCCTAACCCCTTCCGAGGGCGAGCAGTACTTC. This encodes CASSLTPSEGEQYF.

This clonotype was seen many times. The CDR3 sequence: CAWSERQGAYGYTF. CDR3 DNA sequence: TGTGCCTGGAGTGAAAGGCAGGGGGCCTATGGCTACACCTTC. The chain has TRBV30 and TRBJ1-2; TRBD1 agrees at 8 bases. The junction had 5 bases not matched to a gene; V was cut back by 1 base and J by 4 bases. The CDR3 is made up of 14 amino acids. CDR1 is GTSNPN, CDR2 SVGIG, per germline (reference sequence).

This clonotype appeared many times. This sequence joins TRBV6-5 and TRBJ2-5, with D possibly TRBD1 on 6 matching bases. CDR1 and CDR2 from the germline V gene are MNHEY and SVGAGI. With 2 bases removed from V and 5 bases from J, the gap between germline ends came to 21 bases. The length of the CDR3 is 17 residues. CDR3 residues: CASSYGGGPGFMETQYF. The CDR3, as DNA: TGTGCCAGCAGTTACGGGGGCGGGCCCGGTTTCATGGAGACCCAGTACTTC.

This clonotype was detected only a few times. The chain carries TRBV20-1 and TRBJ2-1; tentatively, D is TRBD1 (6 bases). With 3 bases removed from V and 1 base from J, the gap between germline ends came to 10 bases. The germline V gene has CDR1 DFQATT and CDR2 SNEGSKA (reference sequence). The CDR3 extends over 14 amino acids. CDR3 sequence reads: CSASSGQSYNEQFF. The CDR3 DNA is TGCAGTGCTAGTTCCGGACAGTCCTACAATGAGCAGTTCTTC.